This is a list of T cell receptor beta chains from one sample in a study of tumor-infiltrating lymphocytes in oesophageal squamous cell carcinoma. From the PCR reads, TCRdb called clonotypes with MiXCR, one entry per CDR3 protein. Seen here are some 21,000 distinct CDR3 sequences, around two fifths observed once, and the top ten hold 13%. The sequenced material came from normal esophageal tissue next to the tumor. The source is a male donor with esophageal squamous cell carcinoma. The CDR3 runs from the conserved cysteine through the conserved F or W. The D gene is left open where the match is weak. Size tells how often a clone was seen (once, few, many) or the class of an expanded clone, and some rows leave it out.

cdr3_nt cdr3_aa d_call v_call clone_size j_call
TGTGCCAGCAGTTACTACGGACAGATCAATCAGCCCCAGCATTTT CASSYYGQINQPQHF . TRBV6-2/TRBV6-3 many TRBJ1-5
TGTGCCAGCAGTGATCCCCAGGGTACCACAGATACGCAGTATTTT CASSDPQGTTDTQYF . TRBV6-1 . TRBJ2-3
TGTGCCAGCAAGGAGGACAGAACTTACGAGCAGTACTTC CASKEDRTYEQYF . TRBV5-3 . TRBJ2-7
TGTGCCAGCAGCCCAGAGGGGGACAGGGGATACGAGCAGTACTTC CASSPEGDRGYEQYF TRBD1 TRBV7-9 many TRBJ2-7
TGTGCCAGCAGCTCAGGGAGGGCCTCCTACAATGAGCAGTTCTTC CASSSGRASYNEQFF TRBD2 TRBV7-2 once TRBJ2-1
TGTGCCAGCAGCTTAGCGGGTAGCGGGGGCGGGGATACGCAGTACTTC CASSLAGSGGGDTQYF TRBD2 TRBV7-6 once TRBJ2-7
TGTGCCAGCAGCTTATCTTTGGGCCGCGAAGAGACCCAGTACTTC CASSLSLGREETQYF . TRBV7-9 . TRBJ2-5
TGTGCCAGCGAACCCGCTATAGGACTAGCGGGACAGGAGACCCAGTACTTC CASEPAIGLAGQETQYF TRBD2 TRBV7-3 . TRBJ2-5
TGTGCCACCAGTGATCCTGGACGGGGGCAAGAGACCCAGTACTTC CATSDPGRGQETQYF . TRBV24-1 many TRBJ2-5
TGTGCCAGCAGTGAAATGGGACAGCCCGGGGAGCTGTTTTTT CASSEMGQPGELFF TRBD1 TRBV6-1 many TRBJ2-2
TGTGCCAGCATGAAATCGTGGGGGGCTAGCGGGAGGAGGTACAATGAGCAGTTCTTC CASMKSWGASGRRYNEQFF TRBD2 TRBV7-2 . TRBJ2-1
TGTGCCAGCAGCCCACAGGTTGGCAGAGAGACCCAGTACTTC CASSPQVGRETQYF . TRBV7-6 . TRBJ2-5
TGTGCCAGCAGTCACATGGAATACAATGAGCAGTACTTC CASSHMEYNEQYF . TRBV7-9 . TRBJ2-7
TGCAGCGTTGATGGGACAGGGGGGCAAGAGACCCAGTACTTC CSVDGTGGQETQYF TRBD1 TRBV29-1 . TRBJ2-5
TGTGCCAGCAGCAAGGACAGGGTGGCCTACAATGAGCAGTTCTTC CASSKDRVAYNEQFF TRBD1 TRBV7-2 . TRBJ2-1
TGTGCCAGCAGCCAAGATGTTGGGGGACAGGGGATACGAAACATTCAGTACTTC CASSQDVGGQGIRNIQYF TRBD1 TRBV4-2 . TRBJ2-4
TGTGCCAGCAGCCAAGAGCTGGGGCAGACTAAAGAGACCCAGTACTTC CASSQELGQTKETQYF . TRBV3-1 . TRBJ2-5
TGTGCCAGCAGCCCTAGGATAACAGGTGCAGAGACCCAGTTCTTC CASSPRITGAETQFF . TRBV27 . TRBJ2-1
TGTGCCAGCAGCTTAGAGGGACAGGGGGGATCAGATACGCAGTATTTT CASSLEGQGGSDTQYF TRBD1 TRBV7-2 . TRBJ2-3
TGTGCCAGCAGTGAGAGACAGGCCAGTGAAGCTTTCTTT CASSERQASEAFF . TRBV27 many TRBJ1-1
TGTGCCACCAGTGATTCGCGTGGGGGGCCGAACACTGAAGCTTTCTTT CATSDSRGGPNTEAFF . TRBV24-1 . TRBJ1-1
TGTGCTAGCAGCCCTGGGACGGGTCGGGGGGCCGGAAAGACCCAGTACTTC CASSPGTGRGAGKTQYF . TRBV7-6 . TRBJ2-5